These T cell receptor beta chains were read from a single sample in a study of cytomegalovirus exposure and HLA in healthy donors. Method: immunoSEQ multiplex PCR; TCRdb's copy keeps in-frame clones and lacks some. The sample carries over 150,000 clones, roughly 85% recorded once. Sequencing used PBMCs. These receptors came from a boy between 2 and 10 years old in good health and CMV-seronegative. Both conserved end residues are part of each CDR3. D genes are given only for firm matches. A row's size may be missing; if present it is once, few, many or a size class.

clone size	J gene	V gene	D gene	CDR3 protein	CDR3 DNA
NA	TRBJ1-1	TRBV10-1	NA	CASSDPGGTEAFF	TGCGCCAGCAGTGACCCGGGGGGGACTGAAGCTTTCTTT
NA	TRBJ2-1	TRBV11-1	NA	CASSLGVRDSSNEQFF	TGTGCCAGCAGCTTAGGGGTTCGGGACTCAAGTAATGAGCAGTTCTTC
once	TRBJ1-2	TRBV28	TRBD1	CASRRTGGNYGYTF	TGTGCCAGCAGACGGACAGGGGGCAACTATGGCTACACCTTC
few	TRBJ1-1	TRBV4-1	NA	CASSPFDPGMNTEAFF	TGCGCCAGCAGCCCGTTCGACCCGGGGATGAACACTGAAGCTTTCTTT
once	TRBJ2-7	TRBV18	TRBD2	CASSPGLAGGIYEQYF	TGTGCCAGCTCTCCGGGACTAGCGGGAGGGATCTACGAGCAGTACTTC
NA	TRBJ1-5	TRBV7-8	TRBD1	CASSSTGGVGQPQHF	TGTGCCAGCAGCTCGACAGGGGGAGTGGGGCAGCCCCAGCATTTT
NA	TRBJ1-1	TRBV5-4	NA	CASSLEGQGEAFF	TGTGCCAGCAGCTTGGAAGGGCAGGGTGAGGCTTTCTTT
NA	TRBJ1-2	TRBV5-6	TRBD1	CASSPGQGAHQTGYTF	TGTGCCAGCAGCCCGGGACAGGGGGCGCATCAGACTGGCTACACCTTC
once	TRBJ2-2	TRBV27	NA	CASSLLVPGELFF	TGTGCCAGCAGTTTACTAGTGCCCGGGGAGCTGTTTTTT
NA	TRBJ1-4	TRBV9	NA	CASSVVDTPNEKLFF	TGTGCCAGCAGCGTAGTTGACACACCTAATGAAAAACTGTTTTTT
NA	TRBJ2-5	TRBV6-5	TRBD2	CASSSLAGGDQETQYF	TGTGCCAGCAGTTCCCTAGCGGGGGGGGACCAAGAGACCCAGTACTTC
NA	TRBJ1-2	TRBV7-8	NA	CASSLGGGRVDGYTF	TGTGCCAGCAGCTTAGGGGGGGGGAGAGTTGATGGCTACACCTTC
NA	TRBJ2-2	TRBV30	TRBD2	CAWSVKASGSLNTGELFF	TGTGCCTGGAGTGTAAAGGCTAGCGGGAGCCTCAACACCGGGGAGCTGTTTTTT
NA	TRBJ2-1	TRBV9	TRBD2	CASSALGTSLAEQFF	TGTGCCAGCAGCGCCCTCGGGACTAGTTTGGCTGAGCAGTTCTTC
once	TRBJ1-1	TRBV11-3	NA	CASSLGLHTEAFF	TGTGCCAGCAGCTTAGGTTTACACACCGAAGCTTTCTTT
NA	TRBJ2-1	TRBV19	TRBD2	CASRTGLAGTSEQFF	TGTGCCAGTAGGACCGGACTAGCGGGAACGAGTGAGCAGTTCTTC
NA	TRBJ1-1	TRBV29-1	TRBD1	CSVVGQGVTEAFF	TGCAGCGTTGTGGGACAGGGTGTCACTGAAGCTTTCTTT
NA	TRBJ2-7	TRBV4-1	NA	CASSQVSGTYEQYF	TGCGCCAGCAGCCAAGTGTCGGGAACCTACGAGCAGTACTTC
NA	TRBJ2-1	TRBV9	TRBD2	CASSGLAGGPYNEQFF	TGTGCCAGCAGCGGGTTAGCGGGAGGGCCCTACAATGAGCAGTTCTTC
NA	TRBJ2-5	TRBV5-8	NA	CASSLPGAQRKTQYF	TGTGCCAGCAGCCTGCCGGGAGCCCAACGTAAGACCCAGTACTTC
NA	TRBJ2-1	TRBV15	TRBD2	CATSRTRLAGRSRQGEQFF	TGTGCCACCAGCAGAACGAGACTAGCGGGGAGGTCTCGGCAGGGTGAGCAGTTCTTC
NA	TRBJ2-5	TRBV18	TRBD2	CASSPGLAGQETQYF	TGTGCCAGCTCACCCGGACTAGCGGGACAAGAGACCCAGTACTTC
NA	TRBJ2-1	TRBV13	NA	CASSSSSSTRFNEQFF	TGTGCCAGCAGTTCATCCTCTAGCACACGGTTCAATGAGCAGTTCTTC
once	TRBJ1-1	TRBV13	TRBD1	CASSFPGQGERGTEAFF	TGTGCCAGCAGCTTCCCCGGACAGGGGGAAAGGGGCACTGAAGCTTTCTTT
NA	TRBJ2-3	TRBV7-9	TRBD2	CASSSLAGVVTDTQYF	TGTGCCAGCAGCTCTCTAGCGGGAGTAGTCACAGATACGCAGTATTTT
NA	TRBJ2-7	TRBV6-1	NA	CASSSSVSSYEQYF	TGTGCCAGCAGCTCTTCAGTAAGCTCCTACGAGCAGTACTTC
NA	TRBJ1-1	TRBV30	NA	CAWGEGGNTEAFF	TGTGCCTGGGGAGAAGGGGGGAACACTGAAGCTTTCTTT
NA	TRBJ2-7	TRBV10-3	TRBD2	CAISDPGTSGGYEQYF	TGTGCCATCAGTGACCCCGGGACTAGCGGAGGCTACGAGCAGTACTTC
NA	TRBJ1-2	TRBV5-4	TRBD1	CASSPKFGDSYGYTF	TGTGCCAGCAGCCCGAAGTTTGGGGACAGTTATGGCTACACCTTC